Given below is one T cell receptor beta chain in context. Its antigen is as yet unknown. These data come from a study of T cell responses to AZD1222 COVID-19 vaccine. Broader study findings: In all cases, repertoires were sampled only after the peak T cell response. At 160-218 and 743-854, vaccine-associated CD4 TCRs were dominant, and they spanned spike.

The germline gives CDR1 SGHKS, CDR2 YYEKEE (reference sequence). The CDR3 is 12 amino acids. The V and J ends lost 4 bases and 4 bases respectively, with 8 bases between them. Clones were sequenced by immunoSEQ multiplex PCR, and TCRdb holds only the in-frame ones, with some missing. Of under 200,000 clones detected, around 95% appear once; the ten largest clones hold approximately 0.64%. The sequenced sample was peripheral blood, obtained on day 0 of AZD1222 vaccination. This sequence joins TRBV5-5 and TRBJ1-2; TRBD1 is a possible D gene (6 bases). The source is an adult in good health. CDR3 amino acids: CASSPQGYGYTF. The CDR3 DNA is TGTGCCAGCAGCCCACAGGGCTATGGCTACACCTTC.